This section outlines one T cell receptor (beta chain) sequence together with its context. Its specificity is not known. The CDR3 is 15 residues long. Germline CDR1 and CDR2: MNHEY and SMNVEV (reference sequence). The V and J ends lost 2 bases and 0 bases respectively, with 11 bases between them. The data originate from a study of chemoradiotherapy in HPV16-positive cancers. Produced via immunoSEQ multiplex PCR; TCRdb's table is partial and in-frame only. The sample holds roughly 5,200 clones, around 79% seen once. Points from the study as a whole: For HPV16-positive patients, expanding HPV-responsive T cells associated with longer recurrence-free survival. Only a couple of HPV16-positive patients supplied the functional HPV-specificity definition. Candidate HPV-specific clones and E7-related TCR motifs grew in tumor during treatment.

Collection took place from a patient who underwent chemoradiotherapy. This chain connects TRBV27 to TRBJ2-7; D might be TRBD1 (5 bases). This receptor was obtained from a human donor with HPV-associated anogenital cancer. Here the CDR3 reads CASSLGASDSYEQYF. As DNA, the CDR3 is TGTGCCAGCAGTTTAGGGGCCAGCGACTCCTACGAGCAGTACTTC.